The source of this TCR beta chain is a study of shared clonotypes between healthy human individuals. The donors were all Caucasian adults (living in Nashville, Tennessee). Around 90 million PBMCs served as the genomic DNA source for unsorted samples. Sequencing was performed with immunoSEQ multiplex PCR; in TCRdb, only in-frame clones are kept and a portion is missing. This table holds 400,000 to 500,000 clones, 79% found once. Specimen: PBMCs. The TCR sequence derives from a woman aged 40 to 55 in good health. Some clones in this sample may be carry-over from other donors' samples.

The DNA of the CDR3 is TGCGCCAGCAGCTTGTTACCGGGACAGAATGAAAAACTGTTTTTT. This gives the protein CASSLLPGQNEKLFF. The chain is built from TRBV5-1 and TRBJ1-4; 7 bases are shared with TRBD1. Germline assignment: CDR1 SGHRS and CDR2 YFSETQ. The length of the CDR3 is 15 residues. The V gene end was trimmed by 1 base and the J gene end by 5 bases; junction bases not matched to a gene: 5.